A single T cell receptor beta chain is shown here with its context. The sample is drawn from a study of blood T cell repertoires in COVID-19. The wider study: Samples of COVID-19 (acute and convalescent) were obtained from the United States, Italy and Spain.

In the source study's methods: Reference gene primer amplification gave nucleated cell count estimates. The repertoire was sequenced with immunoSEQ multiplex PCR; TCRdb's copy has only in-frame clones and lacks some. The V and J calls and the clone size are those of that table, but D and trimming were determined from the DNA. Of about 210,000 clones listed, 84% were seen once; the top ten hold around 3.1%. Membership in each cohort depended on participant-reported clinical history. The sample taken for sequencing was PBMCs or T cells enriched from blood (not recorded which). This clonotype originated in a woman aged 25 to 39 who had been exposed to COVID-19.

The CDR3 nucleotides read TGTGCCAGCAGCCGGGGACAGACTTACTACGAGCAGTACTTC. Translation gives CASSRGQTYYEQYF. The chain uses TRBV7-9 and TRBJ2-7; 7 nucleotides match TRBD1. CDR1 is SEHNR, CDR2 FQNEAQ, per germline (reference sequence). The CDR3 is made up of 14 amino acids. V dropped 5 bases and J dropped 3; count of bases not matched to a gene: 7.